This paragraph reports one T cell receptor beta chain. CDR1 and CDR2 (germline): MNHEY, SVGEGT. The trim removed 2 bases at V and 2 bases at J, leaving 13 bases unmatched. The CDR3 covers 18 residues. The data are from a study of Ad26.COV2.S vaccination and SARS-CoV-2 variants. Repertoires were generated with immunoSEQ multiplex PCR, while TCRdb's copy carries only in-frame clones and drops some. The sample contains around 310,000 clones, about nine tenths of which appear only once. This sample's treatment: approximately 18 received Ad26.COV2.S at low or high dose, single or two shots; about 5 received placebo; per-sample allocation not given. Samples were taken on day 63 after the first vaccine or placebo injection.

The chain has TRBV6-2 or TRBV6-3 and TRBJ2-3; 7 positions match TRBD1. This sample comprised peripheral blood, obtained in a trial of Ad26.COV2.S vaccine versus placebo. The clonotype comes from a person aged 18-65 years who received the Ad26.COV2.S COVID-19 vaccine or a placebo. This chain's CDR3 is CASSYAFLDRAVTDTQYF. The CDR3 nucleotides are TGTGCCAGCAGTTACGCCTTTCTCGACAGGGCCGTCACAGATACGCAGTATTTT.